A single sample gave rise to the 16 T cell receptor beta chains below, sequenced in a study of OX40 agonist ivuxolimab in advanced cancers. The protocol was immunoSEQ multiplex PCR, while the TCRdb copy is restricted to in-frame clones and leaves out a portion. The sample shows some 85,000 clones, nearly 90% of them seen only once. The specimen comprised CD4+ or CD8+ T cells sorted from blood, sampled in a trial of the OX40 agonist ivuxolimab. These receptors all stem from an adult with an advanced solid tumor such as melanoma, head and neck, liver or kidney cancer.

The V and J genes are TRBV19 and TRBJ1-4; 7 bases are a match to TRBD1. The germline V gene encodes CDR1 LNHDA and CDR2 SQIVND (reference sequence). CDR3 length equals 15 residues. V shed 4 bases, J shed 4 bases, and the junction held 6 bases outside the gene matches. The DNA of the CDR3 is TGTGCCAGTAGTACACAGGGGCTGAATAATGAAAAACTGTTTTTT. Residues: CASSTQGLNNEKLFF. Full variable domain (missing parts from reference TRBV19 and TRBJ1-4): DGGITQSPKYLFRKEGQNVTLSCEQNLNHDAMYWYRQDPGQGLRLIYYSQIVNDFQKGDIAEGYSVSREKKESFPLTVTSAQKNPTAFYLCASSTQGLNNEKLFFGSGTQLSVL.

The chain joins TRBV5-1 to TRBJ1-4; D gene uncertain. CDR1 and CDR2 from the germline V gene are SGHRS and YFSETQ. The CDR3 sequence is 13 residues long. V gave up 0 bases and J gave up 8 bases, with 8 bases separating them. This CDR3 reads CASSLAPGEKLFF. The CDR3 region has the DNA TGCGCCAGCAGCTTGGCCCCCGGAGAAAAACTGTTTTTT. Combining the CDR3 with reference TRBV5-1 and TRBJ1-4 gives the whole variable domain KAGVTQTPRYLIKTRGQQVTLSCSPISGHRSVSWYQQTPGQGLQFLFEYFSETQRNKGNFPGRFSGRQFSNSRSEMNVSTLELGDSALYLCASSLAPGEKLFFGSGTQLSVL.

CDR3 protein: CASGVSRSFTDTQYF. The CDR3 DNA reads as TGCGCCAGCGGTGTCTCTAGGAGTTTCACAGATACGCAGTATTTT. The V call is TRBV5-1, the J call TRBJ2-3, with D uncertain. Germline assignment: CDR1 SGHRS and CDR2 YFSETQ. Trimming shortened V by 7 bases and J by 2 bases, and 17 bases separated the two germline ends. CDR3 size: 15 residues.

The chain links TRBV14 to TRBJ1-2, with D unclear. This CDR3 region has 12 residues. V was pared by 0 bases and J by 8 bases, with 7 bases between. Germline assignment: CDR1 SGHDN and CDR2 FVKESK. The DNA of the CDR3 is TGTGCCAGCAGCCAAGAATGGACGGGCTACACCTTC. Amino acid sequence: CASSQEWTGYTF.

The V gene is TRBV6-1, the J gene TRBJ2-3; TRBD1 matches 8 bases. V was clipped by 5 bases and J by 2 bases; unmatched bases: 3. Germline CDR1 is MNHNS and CDR2 is SASEGT. CDR3 length: 14 residues. The CDR3 coding sequence is TGTGCCAGCAGTTGGGACAGGACCACAGATACGCAGTATTTT. As protein: CASSWDRTTDTQYF.

The chain employs TRBV6-4 and TRBJ2-3; 12 bases agree with TRBD2. The J segment lost 2 bases and the V segment lost 8 bases, leaving 8 bases of the junction unmatched. From germline, CDR1 is MRHNA and CDR2 SNTAGT. The CDR3 spans 16 residues. CDR3 nucleotide sequence: TGTGCCAGCTCACTAGCGGGAGGTTTCGACACAGATACGCAGTATTTT. Residues: CASSLAGGFDTDTQYF.

This sequence joins TRBV18 and TRBJ1-1; a possible D gene is TRBD1 (6 bases). The length of the CDR3 is 12 residues. Germline CDR1 reads KGHSH; CDR2 reads LQKENI. Deletions cut 6 bases from V and 9 bases from J, with 14 bases between. DNA of the CDR3: TGTGCCAGCTCCGTTACTACAGGGAAAGCTTTCTTT. This sequence encodes CASSVTTGKAFF. The whole variable domain, filled in from reference TRBV18 and TRBJ1-1, reads NAGVMQNPRHLVRRRGQEARLRCSPMKGHSHVYWYRQLPEEGLKFMVYLQKENIIDESGMPKERFSAEFPKEGPSILRIQQVVRGDSAAYFCASSVTTGKAFFGQGTRLTVV.

V usage is TRBV27 and J usage is TRBJ2-1; 13 nucleotides line up with TRBD2. Germline values: CDR1 MNHEY, CDR2 SMNVEV (reference sequence). This CDR3 contains 15 residues. With 8 bases clipped from V and 10 bases from J, the junction kept 11 bases outside the gene matches. The chain's CDR3 is CASLARLAGGPEQFF. The CDR3 DNA reads as TGTGCCAGCCTAGCTAGACTAGCGGGAGGCCCCGAGCAGTTCTTC.

V is TRBV18 and J is TRBJ2-5, with a weak D call TRBD1 (6 bases). In germline, CDR1 is KGHSH, CDR2 LQKENI. V was trimmed by 1 base and J by 5 bases, leaving 11 bases between them. The CDR3 covers 14 residues. The CDR3 sequence: CASSPQGHSETQYF. CDR3 DNA sequence: TGTGCCAGCTCACCACAGGGACATTCGGAGACCCAGTACTTC.

The chain joins TRBV9 to TRBJ1-1; D unclear. CDR1 SGDLS and CDR2 YYNGEE come from the germline V gene. The V end lost 1 base, the J end lost 3 bases, and 7 bases lay between the germline ends. The CDR3 has 13 residues. The CDR3 is CASSVSPHTEAFF. CDR3 nucleotide sequence: TGTGCCAGCAGCGTATCCCCCCACACTGAAGCTTTCTTT.

The genes are TRBV6-1 and TRBJ1-6; D not certain. This CDR3 is built from 12 residues. V was cut by 3 bases and J by 18 bases, with 15 bases left in between. Germline V gene data show CDR1 as MNHNS and CDR2 as SASEGT. This CDR3 reads CASSDGERDPHF. The CDR3 DNA reads as TGTGCCAGCAGTGACGGGGAGCGCGACCCCCACTTT.

The CDR3, as DNA: TGTGCCAGCAGCTTGTCAAGTGCCGGGGAGCTGTTTTTT. It yields the protein CASSLSSAGELFF. The J gene is TRBJ2-2, the V gene TRBV11-3; no definite D call. The germline V gene encodes CDR1 SGHNT and CDR2 YENEEA. This CDR3 has 13 amino acids. Trimming left V 3 bases short and J 6 bases short, with 8 bases between.

V is TRBV5-1 and J is TRBJ1-2, with 12 positions matching TRBD1. Germline V lookup: CDR1 SGHRS, CDR2 YFSETQ. This CDR3 region has 15 residues. The J segment lost 4 bases and the V segment lost 4 bases, leaving 5 bases of the junction unmatched. Here the CDR3 DNA reads TGCGCCAGCAGCACGGGGACAGGGGGCGTCTATGGCTACACCTTC. Its protein product is CASSTGTGGVYGYTF.

The J gene is TRBJ2-6, the V gene TRBV6-1; possible D gene TRBD2, 5 bases. Trimming cost V 4 bases and J 2 bases, with 15 bases left between them. Looked up from germline, CDR1 is MNHNS and CDR2 is SASEGT. This CDR3 region has 17 residues. The CDR3 reads CASSGGFAGPGANVLTF. The CDR3 DNA sequence: TGTGCCAGCAGTGGAGGTTTTGCGGGCCCTGGGGCCAACGTCCTGACTTTC.

This sequence joins TRBV5-1 and TRBJ2-1, with 8 nucleotides matching TRBD2. In germline, CDR1 is SGHRS, CDR2 YFSETQ. Trimming took 1 base from V and 4 from J; bases not matched to a gene: 10. There are 17 residues in the CDR3. The CDR3 region has the DNA TGCGCCAGCAGCTTGTTCCTAGCGGGTTCTAGTTACAATGAGCAGTTCTTC. Amino acid sequence: CASSLFLAGSSYNEQFF.

The chain combines TRBV29-1 with TRBJ2-2; D is tentatively TRBD1 or TRBD2 (5 bases each). Per the germline V gene, CDR1 is SQVTM and CDR2 is ANQGSEA. The ends were cut back, 6 bases at V and 5 bases at J, with 13 bases in the middle. This CDR3 has 13 residues. This CDR3 reads CSVDSGRTGELFF. CDR3 DNA: TGCAGCGTGGACTCAGGGAGAACCGGGGAGCTGTTTTTT.